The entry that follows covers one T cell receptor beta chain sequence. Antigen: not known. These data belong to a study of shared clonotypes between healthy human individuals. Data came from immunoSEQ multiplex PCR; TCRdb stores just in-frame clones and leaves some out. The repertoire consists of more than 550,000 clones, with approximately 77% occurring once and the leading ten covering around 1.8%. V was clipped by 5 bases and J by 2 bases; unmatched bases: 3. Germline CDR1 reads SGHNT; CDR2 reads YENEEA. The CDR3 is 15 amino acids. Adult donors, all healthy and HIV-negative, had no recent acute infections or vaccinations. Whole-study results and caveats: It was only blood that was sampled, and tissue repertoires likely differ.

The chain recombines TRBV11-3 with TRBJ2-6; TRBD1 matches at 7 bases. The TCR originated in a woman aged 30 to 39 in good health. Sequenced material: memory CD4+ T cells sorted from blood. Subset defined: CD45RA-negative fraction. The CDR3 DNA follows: TGTGCCAGCAGCCACAGGGGTGCTGGGGCCAACGTCCTGACTTTC. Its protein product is CASSHRGAGANVLTF.